What follows describes a single T cell receptor (beta chain). This specimen comes from a study of blood T cell repertoires in COVID-19. Background on the study: Some COVID-19 samples were acute and others convalescent; all came from the United States, Italy and Spain. Nucleic acid was either cDNA or gDNA, and it came from T cells, B-cell-depleted T cells, or PBMCs.

Enrolled during active infection, Seattle patients were then followed longitudinally. The CDR3 sequence is 14 residues long. V was cut by 0 bases and J by 5 bases, with 9 bases left in between. CDR1 SGDLS and CDR2 YYNGEE come from the germline V gene. TCRdb's copy holds only in-frame clones and misses some; the assay was immunoSEQ multiplex PCR. Of roughly 500,000 clones listed, nearly 90% were seen once; the top ten hold roughly 0.9%. The chain couples TRBV9 to TRBJ2-1, with D maybe TRBD1 (5 bases). The source of this sequence is a man between 18 and 35 years old with COVID-19, enrolled during active disease. The sequencing sample was made of peripheral blood. The CDR3 DNA follows: TGTGCCAGCAGCGTAGCTAAGGGGAACAATGAGCAGTTCTTC. Translated, it gives CASSVAKGNNEQFF.